This record concerns one T cell receptor (beta chain) sequence. The antigen is unknown. This entry belongs to a study of OX40 agonist ivuxolimab in advanced cancers. The overall study: The study treated patients with ivuxolimab, an agonistic anti-OX40 (CD134) antibody.

Notes on the study in general: Still undetermined is the antigen specificity of the expanded peripheral T cells.

The junction had 8 bases not matched to a gene; V was cut back by 3 bases and J by 0 bases. The CDR3 is made up of 17 amino acids. Looked up from germline, CDR1 is SGDLS and CDR2 is YYNGEE. Profiling relied on immunoSEQ multiplex PCR, and the TCRdb table lists in-frame clones only, not all of them. This table has over 80,000 clones, more than 80% appearing once. Sequenced material: CD4+ or CD8+ T cells sorted from blood, taken in a trial of the OX40 agonist ivuxolimab. This TCR was recovered from an adult with an advanced solid tumor such as melanoma, head and neck, liver or kidney cancer. The chain joins TRBV9 to TRBJ2-2; 7 positions match TRBD2. This chain's CDR3 is CASSAGTTITNTGELFF. The CDR3 nucleotides are TGTGCCAGCAGCGCCGGGACTACCATAACGAACACCGGGGAGCTGTTTTTT. Complete variable domain (other parts from reference TRBV9 and TRBJ2-2): DSGVTQTPKHLITATGQRVTLRCSPRSGDLSVYWYQQSLDQGLQFLIQYYNGEERAKGNILERFSAQQFPDLHSELNLSSLELGDSALYFCASSAGTTITNTGELFFGEGSRLTVL.